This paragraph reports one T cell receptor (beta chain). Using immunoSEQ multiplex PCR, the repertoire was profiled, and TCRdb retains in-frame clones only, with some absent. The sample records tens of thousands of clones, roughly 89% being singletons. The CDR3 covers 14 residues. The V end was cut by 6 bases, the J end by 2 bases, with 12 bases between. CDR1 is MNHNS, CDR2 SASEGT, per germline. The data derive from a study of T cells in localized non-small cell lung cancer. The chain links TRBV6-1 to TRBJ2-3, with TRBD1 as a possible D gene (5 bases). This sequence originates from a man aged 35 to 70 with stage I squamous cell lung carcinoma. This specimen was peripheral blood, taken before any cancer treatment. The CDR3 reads CASSPQVHTDTQYF. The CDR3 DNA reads TGTGCCAGCAGCCCACAGGTCCACACAGATACGCAGTATTTT.